These 30 T cell receptor beta chains were all obtained from the same sample, sequenced in a study of cytotoxic CD8 clonotypes in ibrutinib-treated CLL. TCRdb keeps only in-frame clones here, not all; method: immunoSEQ multiplex PCR. The sample records around 310,000 clones, 80% being singletons. The sample was PBMCs, taken before ibrutinib treatment. Receptor source: a human donor with chronic lymphocytic leukemia.

The rearrangement uses TRBV2 and TRBJ1-1, with a tentative D call TRBD1 (6 bases). CDR1 and CDR2 from the germline V gene are SNHLY and FYNNEI. V lost 7 bases and J 11 bases, leaving 23 bases between the germline ends. The CDR3 sequence is 14 residues long. The CDR3 DNA is TGTGCCAGCACGAGTCAGGGGTCCCGGGGGGTGGCTTTCTTT. This gives the protein CASTSQGSRGVAFF.

The V and J genes are TRBV19 and TRBJ1-4; a possible D gene is TRBD1 (6 bases). The CDR3 length is 16 residues. V was clipped by 8 bases and J by 0 bases, with 16 bases between them. Germline-derived CDR1 and CDR2 are LNHDA and SQIVND (reference sequence). DNA for the CDR3: TGTGCCAGTGTGGACAGAACAATATCAACTAATGAAAAACTGTTTTTT. It is translated as CASVDRTISTNEKLFF.

The gene calls are TRBV30 and TRBJ2-7, with TRBD1 matching 11 bases. Germline CDR1 and CDR2: GTSNPN and SVGIG (reference sequence). J was trimmed by 4 bases and V by 3 bases; bases with no gene match: 11. The CDR3 runs 16 residues. Here the CDR3 reads CAWRGPGQGAAYEQYF. Here the CDR3 DNA reads TGTGCCTGGAGAGGACCCGGACAGGGGGCAGCGTACGAGCAGTACTTC.

This clone was found once. The V gene is TRBV7-2, the J gene TRBJ1-3; D is possibly TRBD1 (6 bases). V shed 6 bases and J shed 2 bases, with 17 bases lying between them. The V gene's germline CDR1 is SGHTA and CDR2 FQGNSA. The CDR3 covers 16 residues. The DNA of the CDR3 is TGTGCCAGCAGTCTTGAGGGACCAGGGGCTGGAAACACCATATATTTT. Residues: CASSLEGPGAGNTIYF.

The V gene is TRBV25-1, the J gene TRBJ1-1, with 7 bases identical to TRBD1. Germline trimming cut 3 bases from V and 4 bases from J; bases unmatched to any gene: 11. Germline V gene lookup returns CDR1 MGHDK and CDR2 SYGVNS. This CDR3 is built from 16 residues. In DNA, the CDR3 is TGTGCCAGCAGTGATCGATTTGGACAGGTAATCACTGAAGCTTTCTTT. Encoded protein: CASSDRFGQVITEAFF.

The chain couples TRBV5-8 to TRBJ1-1, with a possible D match to TRBD1 (5 bases). The CDR3 has 15 amino acids. Trimming took 0 bases from V and 3 from J, leaving 12 bases between them. Germline V gene lookup returns CDR1 SGHTS and CDR2 YDEGEE. The CDR3 loop reads CASSLAVRADTEAFF. The DNA for the CDR3 is TGTGCCAGCAGCTTGGCCGTCAGGGCGGACACTGAAGCTTTCTTT.

The V gene is TRBV29-1, the J gene TRBJ1-4; D is unresolved. Germline CDR1 SQVTM, CDR2 ANQGSEA. V lost 3 bases and J 1 base, leaving 9 bases between the germline ends. The CDR3 covers 14 residues. CDR3 residues: CSVEGAGTNEKLFF. CDR3 nucleotides: TGCAGCGTTGAGGGTGCGGGAACTAATGAAAAACTGTTTTTT.

This clone was observed a single time. The junction departs from the called germline gene at one end, perhaps through a read error. The V call is TRBV7-2, the J call TRBJ2-5; 11 bases fit TRBD2. Germline CDR1 SGHTA, CDR2 FQGNSA. The CDR3 has 14 amino acids. This CDR3 reads CASSLAGGQETQYF. The CDR3 region has the DNA TGTGCCAGCAGCCTAGCGGGAGGCCAAGAGACCCAGTACTTC.

This rearrangement joins TRBV30 to TRBJ2-7; 10 bases are shared with TRBD1. V lost 3 bases and J lost 0; bases outside the gene matches: 5. The germline CDR1 and CDR2 sequences are GTSNPN and SVGIG (reference sequence). This CDR3 comprises 15 residues. Written as DNA, the CDR3 is TGTGCCTGGAGAGGGACAGGGGAGTACTCCTACGAGCAGTACTTC. It codes for CAWRGTGEYSYEQYF.

The CDR3 DNA reads TGTGCCAGCAGCTTTTTCCTAGCGGGTAACAATGAGCAGTTCTTC. Translation: CASSFFLAGNNEQFF. V gene TRBV7-9 combines with J gene TRBJ2-1, with 8 bases that match TRBD2. The length of the CDR3 is 15 residues. V lost 3 bases, J lost 5 bases, and 6 bases stayed unmatched. Germline V lookup: CDR1 SEHNR, CDR2 FQNEAQ (reference sequence). The full variable domain, its missing parts supplied by reference TRBV7-9 and TRBJ2-1, is DTGVSQNPRHKITKRGQNVTFRCDPISEHNRLYWYRQTLGQGPEFLTYFQNEAQLEKSRLLSDRFSAERPKGSFSTLEIQRTEQGDSAMYLCASSFFLAGNNEQFFGPGTRLTVL.

The V gene is TRBV18, the J gene TRBJ2-3; 9 bases are shared with TRBD2. V dropped 2 bases and J dropped 6; count of bases not matched to a gene: 3. The germline V gene has CDR1 KGHSH and CDR2 LQKENI. The CDR3 is 14 residues long. The CDR3 bases are TGTGCCAGCTCACCAGCGGGAGGGCCGGATACGCAGTATTTT. Translated, it gives CASSPAGGPDTQYF.

This clone was seen a handful of times. The rearrangement joins TRBV7-9 to TRBJ2-7, with D possibly being TRBD2 (5 bases). The V gene lost 1 base and the J gene lost 5 bases, with 15 bases spanning the gap. The CDR3 extends over 15 amino acids. Per the germline V gene, CDR1 is SEHNR and CDR2 is FQNEAQ (reference sequence). In DNA form, the CDR3 reads TGTGCCAGCAGCTTAGTCTACGGACTGATCAACGAGCAGTACTTC. Protein sequence: CASSLVYGLINEQYF.

The V call is TRBV9, the J call TRBJ2-5; possibly TRBD2 for D (6 bases). Germline CDR1 and CDR2: SGDLS and YYNGEE. Trimming took 2 bases from V and 5 from J, leaving 13 bases between them. The CDR3 covers 14 residues. CDR3 in DNA: TGTGCCAGCAGCGTCTCGGGAGCATTGGAGACCCAGTACTTC. Its translation: CASSVSGALETQYF. Combining the CDR3 with reference TRBV9 and TRBJ2-5 gives the whole variable domain DSGVTQTPKHLITATGQRVTLRCSPRSGDLSVYWYQQSLDQGLQFLIQYYNGEERAKGNILERFSAQQFPDLHSELNLSSLELGDSALYFCASSVSGALETQYFGPGTRLLVL.

This rearrangement joins TRBV7-9 to TRBJ2-1, with TRBD2 matching over 7 bases. V was pared by 5 bases and J by 4 bases, with 8 bases of the junction left unmatched. CDR1 is SEHNR, CDR2 FQNEAQ, per germline (reference sequence). The CDR3 runs to 15 residues. The CDR3 reads CASSPPTGGYNEQFF. The CDR3 DNA follows: TGTGCCAGCAGCCCCCCGACGGGAGGATACAATGAGCAGTTCTTC.

The chain links TRBV7-9 to TRBJ2-1; D may match TRBD1 or TRBD2 (5 bases each). The V end was cut by 8 bases, the J end by 6 bases, with 26 bases between. Germline assignment: CDR1 SEHNR and CDR2 FQNEAQ (reference sequence). This CDR3 spans 17 amino acids. CDR3 residues: CASGAKGPHNKGNEQFF. The CDR3 DNA sequence: TGTGCCAGCGGTGCGAAGGGACCACACAATAAGGGCAATGAGCAGTTCTTC.

The J gene is TRBJ2-5, the V gene TRBV11-2; 10 bases are shared with TRBD2. The germline CDR1 and CDR2 sequences are SGHAT and FQNNGV. V shed 2 bases, J shed 6 bases, and the junction held 15 bases outside the gene matches. The CDR3 runs to 18 residues. CDR3 amino acids: CASSLLRLAGALGKTQYF. The CDR3 DNA reads TGTGCCAGCAGCTTACTGAGGCTAGCGGGAGCCCTCGGTAAGACCCAGTACTTC.

The CDR3 region has the DNA TGTGCCAGCAGCCAAGTTGTAGTCTCGGAGCTGTTTTTT. It translates to CASSQVVVSELFF. This chain uses TRBV4-2 with TRBJ2-2; D uncertain. The V end was cut by 1 base, the J end by 10 bases, with 10 bases between. The germline V gene encodes CDR1 LGHNA and CDR2 YNFKEQ. This CDR3 is 13 amino acids long.

V usage is TRBV7-9 and J usage is TRBJ2-7, with unresolved D. V lost 1 base and J lost 0, with 7 bases in between. Looked up from germline, CDR1 is SEHNR and CDR2 is FQNEAQ (reference sequence). There are 14 residues in the CDR3. In DNA, the CDR3 is TGTGCCAGCAGCTTAGACCCATTCTCCTACGAGCAGTACTTC. Its protein is CASSLDPFSYEQYF.

The V and J genes are TRBV7-9 and TRBJ1-2; 7 bases align to TRBD1. Germline V gene data show CDR1 as SEHNR and CDR2 as FQNEAQ (reference sequence). The J segment lost 6 bases and the V segment lost 3 bases, leaving 7 bases of the junction unmatched. This CDR3 is built from 14 residues. In DNA, the CDR3 is TGTGCCAGCAGCTTCGGGACAGCGATGAATGGCTACACCTTC. The encoded protein is CASSFGTAMNGYTF.

The rearrangement joins TRBV2 to TRBJ2-1, with D hard to call. V was shortened by 2 bases and J by 0 bases, with 11 bases between the two germline ends. The CDR3 has 16 amino acids. Germline CDR1 is SNHLY and CDR2 is FYNNEI. The DNA of the CDR3 is TGTGCCAGCAGTGAATTTGTCTTCTACTCCTACAATGAGCAGTTCTTC. This translates into CASSEFVFYSYNEQFF.

The count of this clone is one. CDR3: CASSRKGYYEQYF. In DNA, the CDR3 is TGTGCCAGCAGTCGGAAGGGATATTACGAGCAGTACTTC. The chain links TRBV25-1 to TRBJ2-7; D uncertain. This CDR3 region has 13 residues. Germline CDR1 MGHDK, CDR2 SYGVNS. Trimming cost V 5 bases and J 4 bases, with 12 bases left between them.

The chain combines TRBV10-1 with TRBJ2-3; no reliable D call. Germline CDR1 reads WNHNN; CDR2 reads SYGVQD (reference sequence). The CDR3 runs to 14 residues. The V gene lost 2 bases and the J gene lost 4 bases, with 10 bases spanning the gap. The CDR3 is CASSEVLRPDTQYF. The CDR3 bases are TGCGCCAGCAGTGAGGTTCTCCGGCCAGATACGCAGTATTTT.

The chain uses TRBV6-6 and TRBJ2-7, with 11 positions matching TRBD2. The germline CDR1 and CDR2 sequences are MNHNY and SVGAGI (reference sequence). The CDR3 is made up of 15 amino acids. With V trimmed by 4 bases and J by 4 bases, 6 bases remained unmatched. CDR3 bases: TGTGCCAGCAGTTTGGGACTAGCGGCCTGGTACGAGCAGTACTTC. Amino acid sequence: CASSLGLAAWYEQYF.

The J gene is TRBJ2-1, the V gene TRBV10-3; D is unclear. CDR3 size: 12 residues. CDR1 and CDR2 from the germline V gene are ENHRY and SYGVKD. V lost 3 bases and J lost 0, with 0 bases in between. The DNA of the CDR3 is TGTGCCATCAGTGACTCCTACAATGAGCAGTTCTTC. This sequence encodes CAISDSYNEQFF.

The rearrangement links TRBV10-3 to TRBJ2-7; TRBD1 might be the D (6 bases). V lost 4 bases and J 2 bases, leaving 18 bases between the germline ends. This CDR3 is built from 16 residues. The germline gives CDR1 ENHRY, CDR2 SYGVKD. The CDR3 is CAISGIRTASAYEQYF. CDR3 nucleotides: TGTGCCATCAGTGGGATAAGGACAGCCTCCGCCTACGAGCAGTACTTC.

This chain links TRBV7-2 with TRBJ2-3; perhaps TRBD2 as D (6 bases). The CDR3 is 14 amino acids. V was trimmed by 10 bases and J by 2 bases, leaving 16 bases between them. Germline V CDR1 and CDR2: SGHTA, FQGNSA. As DNA, the CDR3 is TGTGCCACCAAAAGCGGACTATACACAGATACGCAGTATTTT. Protein product: CATKSGLYTDTQYF.

This sequence joins TRBV19 and TRBJ2-1, with 10 nucleotides matching TRBD1. This CDR3 region has 16 residues. After removal of 1 base from V and 2 bases from J, the junction contained 2 bases not matched to a gene. CDR1 and CDR2 (germline): LNHDA, SQIVND (reference sequence). CDR3: CASSIGGTGAYNEQFF. Written as DNA, the CDR3 is TGTGCCAGTAGTATAGGGGGGACAGGGGCCTACAATGAGCAGTTCTTC.

The chain employs TRBV11-1 and TRBJ2-7; D gene uncertain. The CDR3 is 15 amino acids. Germline CDR1 is SGHAT and CDR2 is FQDESV (reference sequence). V was clipped by 0 bases and J by 6 bases, with 15 bases between them. The CDR3 bases are TGTGCCAGCAGCTTAGCGCTCCAGGAAGTTTCCGAGCAGTACTTC. Protein sequence: CASSLALQEVSEQYF.

The V gene is TRBV7-2, the J gene TRBJ2-3; 10 bases are a match to TRBD1. The germline V gene encodes CDR1 SGHTA and CDR2 FQGNSA. J lost 6 bases, V lost 4 bases, and 7 bases had no gene match. CDR3 length: 15 amino acids. CDR3 DNA sequence: TGTGCCAGCAGCTCGTGGGACAGGGGTTCGGATACGCAGTATTTT. This translates into CASSSWDRGSDTQYF.

V and J are TRBV10-2 and TRBJ1-2, with D tentatively TRBD1 (5 bases). Trimming stripped 11 bases from V and 0 bases from J, with 19 bases between. There are 15 residues in the CDR3. The germline CDR1 and CDR2 sequences are WSHSY and SAAADI. DNA of the CDR3: TGCGCCTGCACGGGCGACAGACCCACTAACTATGGCTACACCTTC. Protein product: CACTGDRPTNYGYTF.